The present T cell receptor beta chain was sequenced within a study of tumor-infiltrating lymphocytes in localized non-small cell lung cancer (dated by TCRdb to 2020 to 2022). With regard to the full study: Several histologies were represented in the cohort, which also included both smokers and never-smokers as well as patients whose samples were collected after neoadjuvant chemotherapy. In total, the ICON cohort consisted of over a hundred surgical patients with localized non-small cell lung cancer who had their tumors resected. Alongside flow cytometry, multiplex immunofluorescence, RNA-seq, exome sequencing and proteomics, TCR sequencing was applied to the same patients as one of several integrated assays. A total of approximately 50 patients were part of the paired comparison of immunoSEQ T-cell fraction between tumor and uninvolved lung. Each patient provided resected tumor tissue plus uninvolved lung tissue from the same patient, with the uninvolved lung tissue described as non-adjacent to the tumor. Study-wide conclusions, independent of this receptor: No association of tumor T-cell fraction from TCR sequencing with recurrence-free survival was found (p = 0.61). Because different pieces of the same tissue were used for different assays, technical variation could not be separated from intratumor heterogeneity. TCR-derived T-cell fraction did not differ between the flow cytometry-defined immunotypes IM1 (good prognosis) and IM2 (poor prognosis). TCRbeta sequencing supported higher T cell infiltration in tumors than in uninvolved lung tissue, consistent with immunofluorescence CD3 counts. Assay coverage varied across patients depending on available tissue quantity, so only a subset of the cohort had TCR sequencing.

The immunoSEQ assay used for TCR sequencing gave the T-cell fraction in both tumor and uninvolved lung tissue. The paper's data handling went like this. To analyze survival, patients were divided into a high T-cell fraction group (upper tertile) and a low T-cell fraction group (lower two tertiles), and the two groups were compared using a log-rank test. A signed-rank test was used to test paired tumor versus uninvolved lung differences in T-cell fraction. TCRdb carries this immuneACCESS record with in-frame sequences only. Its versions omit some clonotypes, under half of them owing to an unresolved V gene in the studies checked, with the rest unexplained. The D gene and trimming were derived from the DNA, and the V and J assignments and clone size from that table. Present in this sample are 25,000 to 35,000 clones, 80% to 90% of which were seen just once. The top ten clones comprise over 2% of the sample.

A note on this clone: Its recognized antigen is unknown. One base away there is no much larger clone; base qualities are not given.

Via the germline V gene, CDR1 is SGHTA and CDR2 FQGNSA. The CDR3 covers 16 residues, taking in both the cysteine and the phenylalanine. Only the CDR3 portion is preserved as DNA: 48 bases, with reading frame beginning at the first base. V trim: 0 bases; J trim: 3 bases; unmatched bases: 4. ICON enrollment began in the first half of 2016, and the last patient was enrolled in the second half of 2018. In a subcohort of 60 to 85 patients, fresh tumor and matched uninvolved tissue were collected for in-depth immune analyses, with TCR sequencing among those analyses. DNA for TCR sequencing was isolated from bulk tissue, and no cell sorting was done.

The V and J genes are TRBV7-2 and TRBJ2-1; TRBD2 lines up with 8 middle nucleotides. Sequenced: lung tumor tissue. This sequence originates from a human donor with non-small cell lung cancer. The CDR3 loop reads CASSLAGTRFYNEQFF. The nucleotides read TGTGCCAGCAGCTTAGCCGGGACTAGGTTCTACAATGAGCAGTTCTTC.